These 30 T cell receptor beta chains originate from one sample sequenced in a study of glioma-infiltrating T cells. Amplification of TCR alpha and beta CDR3 regions from RNA used iRepertoire nested multiplex PCR. MiXCR was run by TCRdb on the multiplex PCR reads, yielding one entry per CDR3 protein. The repertoire has a few hundred thousand distinct CDR3 sequences, roughly two fifths of them found once; the top ten carry approximately 12%. Sequencing was carried out using glioma tissue, nonneoplastic brain tissue, or PBMCs (not recorded which). The source is a human donor with low-grade glioma or glioblastoma, undergoing nonglioma brain surgery, or in good health (not recorded which).

In this sample, this clonotype turned up a few times. The chain employs TRBV20-1 and TRBJ2-3; the match to TRBD1 covers 7 bases. Germline CDR1 is DFQATT and CDR2 is SNEGSKA (reference sequence). CDR3 size: 14 residues. With V trimmed by 1 base and J by 4 bases, 5 bases remained unmatched. The CDR3 nucleotides read TGCAGTGCTAGAGTGACAGGGCTGGCAGATACGCAGTATTTT. Residues: CSARVTGLADTQYF.

This clonotype was counted at least ten times. V is TRBV20-1 and J is TRBJ1-2; the D is unclear. V dropped 6 bases and J dropped 2 bases, with 19 bases sitting between them. Germline-derived CDR1 and CDR2 are DFQATT and SNEGSKA (reference sequence). This CDR3 spans 15 amino acids. CDR3 nucleotides: TGCAGTGCCGAAGGCGGTCGAGGGAACAACTATGGCTACACCTTC. It specifies CSAEGGRGNNYGYTF.

The J gene is TRBJ2-1, the V gene TRBV20-1; 9 nucleotides line up with TRBD1. The CDR3 consists of 14 residues. J lost 7 bases, V lost 6 bases, and 10 bases had no gene match. Per germline, CDR1 DFQATT and CDR2 SNEGSKA (reference sequence). CDR3 amino acids: CSAQDRGRGNEQFF. For the CDR3, the DNA is TGCAGTGCCCAGGACAGGGGAAGAGGGAATGAGCAGTTCTTC.

This clonotype turned up a few times. V is TRBV27 and J is TRBJ2-1; 10 bases fit TRBD2. This CDR3 region has 15 residues. Germline V gene data show CDR1 as MNHEY and CDR2 as SMNVEV (reference sequence). Trimming at V came to 6 bases and at J to 10 bases, leaving 12 bases not matched to a gene. CDR3 sequence: CASSLDRAGGLEQFF. CDR3 bases: TGTGCCAGCAGCCTGGACAGAGCGGGGGGGTTGGAGCAGTTCTTC.

To note about this clonotype: A much larger clone lies one base from this, so it may be a read error. The genes are TRBV27 and TRBJ1-6, with D possibly being TRBD1 (5 bases). The V gene's germline CDR1 is MNHEY and CDR2 SMNVEV (reference sequence). There are 18 residues in the CDR3. V lost 6 bases to trimming and J lost 0 bases, with 18 bases between them. CDR3 protein: CASSPGSGWISYNSPLHF. DNA of the CDR3: TGTGCCAGCAGCCCGGGGTCAGGGTGGATCTCCTATAATTCACCCCTCCACTTT.

In this sample, this clonotype turned up a few times. CDR3 loop: CASSQDGGPSGRTQYF. CDR3 nucleotides: TGCGCCAGCAGCCAAGATGGGGGACCCTCCGGACGGACCCAGTACTTC. V and J are TRBV4-3 and TRBJ2-5; tentatively, D is TRBD1 or TRBD2 (5 bases each). The CDR3 sequence is 16 residues long. In germline, CDR1 is LGHNA, CDR2 YSLEER. V lost 0 bases and J lost 7, with 18 bases in between.

This clonotype came up many times. This rearrangement joins TRBV28 to TRBJ1-2, with D uncertain. The CDR3 sequence is 13 residues long. V shed 6 bases and J shed 8 bases, with 16 bases lying between them. CDR1 and CDR2 from the germline V gene are MDHEN and SYDVKM. The CDR3 loop reads CASSPPVVGGYTF. CDR3 sequence (DNA): TGTGCCAGCAGCCCCCCGGTGGTGGGAGGCTACACCTTC.

This clonotype was counted a few times. The CDR3 nucleotides are TGCAGCGTCGCCGGGGGAGGGAGGGTAGAATATGGCTACACCTTC. As protein: CSVAGGGRVEYGYTF. The chain carries TRBV29-1 and TRBJ1-2, with a tentative D call TRBD1 (5 bases). Trimming shortened V by 6 bases and J by 5 bases, and 22 bases separated the two germline ends. CDR3 length: 15 residues. Germline CDR1 is SQVTM and CDR2 is ANQGSEA.

The V and J genes are TRBV11-2 and TRBJ2-3; tentative D call: TRBD2 (5 bases). V lost 0 bases to trimming and J lost 1 base, with 14 bases between them. Germline V gene sequence: CDR1 SGHAT, CDR2 FQNNGV. This CDR3 contains 17 residues. CDR3 DNA sequence: TGTGCCAGCAGCTTAGAGGAGGTCTCTCGGCGCACAGATACGCAGTATTTT. Its protein is CASSLEEVSRRTDTQYF.

V usage is TRBV28 and J usage is TRBJ2-3; TRBD2 is a possible D gene (5 bases). Germline V gene lookup returns CDR1 MDHEN and CDR2 SYDVKM. Trimming cost V 5 bases and J 3 bases, with 12 bases left between them. CDR3 length equals 14 residues. The CDR3 loop reads CASSKLGWTDTQYF. The CDR3 DNA is TGTGCCAGCAGTAAACTAGGATGGACAGATACGCAGTATTTT.

The genes are TRBV4-3 and TRBJ2-1, with a tentative D call TRBD1 (5 bases). Germline CDR1 reads LGHNA; CDR2 reads YSLEER. The CDR3 contains 13 residues. Trimming shortened V by 1 base and J by 8 bases, and 9 bases separated the two germline ends. DNA for the CDR3: TGCGCCAGCAGCCAAGTTAGGGGCGATGAGCAGTTCTTC. Amino acids: CASSQVRGDEQFF.

Of note for this clonotype: The CDR3 carries no conserved terminal phenylalanine or tryptophan, so it likely arises from a read error. The chain carries TRBV6-6 and TRBJ2-3, with D unresolved. The V gene lost 2 bases and the J gene lost 2 bases, with 11 bases spanning the gap. Germline V gives CDR1 MNHNY, CDR2 SVGAGI (reference sequence). The CDR3 runs to 15 residues. This chain's CDR3 is CASSYPRTLTDTQYL. CDR3 DNA: TGTGCCAGCAGTTACCCGAGGACCCTCACAGATACGCAGTATCTT.

About this clonotype: A much larger clone sits a single nucleotide away, making a read error possible. The chain links TRBV20-1 to TRBJ1-4; D is unresolved. The CDR3 is 13 residues long. CDR1 is DFQATT, CDR2 SNEGSKA, per germline (reference sequence). Trimming left V 3 bases short and J 4 bases short, with 9 bases between. CDR3 bases: TGCAGTGCTAGGGCCATCGATAATGAAAAACTGTTTTTT. It is translated as CSARAIDNEKLFF.

The chain links TRBV20-1 to TRBJ2-1; 11 bases match TRBD2. The J segment lost 6 bases and the V segment lost 0 bases, leaving 1 base of the junction unmatched. CDR1 DFQATT and CDR2 SNEGSKA come from the germline V gene (reference sequence). The CDR3 covers 14 residues. The CDR3 here is CSARDSGRGNEQFF. The CDR3 nucleotides are TGCAGTGCTAGAGATAGCGGGAGGGGCAATGAGCAGTTCTTC.

Only a few counts were recorded for this clonotype. This chain connects TRBV4-1 to TRBJ2-1, with TRBD2 matching 9 bases. Losses at the gene ends were 1 base for V and 5 bases for J; bases not matched to a gene: 3. The CDR3 loop spans 15 amino acids. CDR1 and CDR2 from the germline V gene are MGHRA and YSYEKL. For the CDR3, the DNA is TGCGCCAGCAGCCAAGCTGGGACTAGCCACAATGAGCAGTTCTTC. This translates into CASSQAGTSHNEQFF.

With regard to this clonotype: A much larger clone lies a single base off, so this may be a read error. The CDR3 ends on some other residue instead of the conserved phenylalanine or tryptophan, so this is likely a read error. V usage is TRBV27 and J usage is TRBJ2-1; 8 nucleotides match TRBD2. V trimming: 3 bases; J trimming: 10 bases; junction bases outside the gene matches: 20. Looked up from germline, CDR1 is MNHEY and CDR2 is SMNVEV (reference sequence). The CDR3 has 18 residues. CDR3 DNA sequence: TGTGCCAGCAGTTTCGCGGGGGGAGGCCCGGGAGGAGGGTTCGAGCAGTTCCTC. It is translated as CASSFAGGGPGGGFEQFL.

This clonotype showed up many times. The chain uses TRBV6-1 and TRBJ1-5; D may be TRBD1 (5 bases). This CDR3 comprises 15 residues. V lost 5 bases and J lost 9, with 20 bases in between. Germline V gene data show CDR1 as MNHNS and CDR2 as SASEGT. The CDR3 coding sequence is TGTGCCAGCAGTACTGGCGCAGGGTCCGGGGGGCCCCAGCATTTT. This sequence encodes CASSTGAGSGGPQHF.

This clonotype has a count of ten or more. The J gene is TRBJ2-3, the V gene TRBV27; 9 positions match TRBD1. This CDR3 spans 16 amino acids. Germline V CDR1 and CDR2: MNHEY, SMNVEV (reference sequence). After removal of 3 bases from V and 4 bases from J, the junction contained 8 bases not matched to a gene. This chain's CDR3 is CASSFALGTGPDTQYF. The CDR3 coding sequence is TGTGCCAGCAGTTTCGCTCTCGGGACAGGGCCAGATACGCAGTATTTT.

The chain carries TRBV4-1 and TRBJ2-6, with unresolved D. V gave up 0 bases and J gave up 4 bases, with 10 bases separating them. The CDR3 has 16 residues. Germline assignment: CDR1 MGHRA and CDR2 YSYEKL. CDR3 in DNA: TGCGCCAGCAGCCAAGAAGTAATGTGGGGGGCCAACGTCCTGACTTTC. Residues: CASSQEVMWGANVLTF.

This clonotype was counted ten times or more. The V gene is TRBV6-2 or TRBV6-3, the J gene TRBJ2-3; TRBD2 matches 10 bases. V dropped 0 bases and J dropped 2; count of bases not matched to a gene: 8. Germline CDR1 reads MNHEY; CDR2 reads SVGEGT. The CDR3 loop spans 18 amino acids. The CDR3 here is CASSYSLAGDVYTDTQYF. The CDR3, as DNA: TGTGCCAGCAGTTACTCGCTAGCGGGAGACGTTTACACAGATACGCAGTATTTT.

This chain links TRBV7-9 with TRBJ1-1, with TRBD1 matching over 7 bases. With V trimmed by 3 bases and J by 4 bases, 5 bases remained unmatched. Germline V gene lookup returns CDR1 SEHNR and CDR2 FQNEAQ (reference sequence). The CDR3 is made up of 14 amino acids. CDR3 nucleotides: TGTGCCAGCAGCTTGGACAGGTGGAGCACTGAAGCTTTCTTT. Translation: CASSLDRWSTEAFF. Variable domain in full (rest from reference TRBV7-9 and TRBJ1-1): DTGVSQNPRHKITKRGQNVTFRCDPISEHNRLYWYRQTLGQGPEFLTYFQNEAQLEKSRLLSDRFSAERPKGSFSTLEIQRTEQGDSAMYLCASSLDRWSTEAFFGQGTRLTVV.

For this clonotype: This may be a read error: a much more frequent sequence differs by one nucleotide. V usage is TRBV15 and J usage is TRBJ2-7; D may be TRBD2 (6 bases). Germline V gives CDR1 LNHNV, CDR2 YYDKDF (reference sequence). The CDR3 is 12 residues long. CDR3 sequence (DNA): TGTGCCACCAGCCGGAGGGGTTACGATCAGTACTTC. It yields the protein CATSRRGYDQYF.

The V call is TRBV19, the J call TRBJ2-1, with D unresolved. Germline-derived CDR1 and CDR2 are LNHDA and SQIVND (reference sequence). The CDR3 loop spans 13 amino acids. V was shortened by 4 bases and J by 0 bases, with 4 bases between the two germline ends. The CDR3 loop reads CASSTYSYNEQFF. The DNA of the CDR3 is TGTGCCAGTAGTACTTACTCCTACAATGAGCAGTTCTTC.

This rearrangement joins TRBV4-1 to TRBJ1-2, with 8 bases fitting TRBD1. The CDR3 has 16 amino acids. Germline V gene lookup returns CDR1 MGHRA and CDR2 YSYEKL. With 0 bases clipped from V and 4 bases from J, the junction kept 7 bases outside the gene matches. The chain's CDR3 is CASSQDGGQAVYGYTF. CDR3 coding DNA: TGCGCCAGCAGCCAAGATGGGGGACAGGCCGTCTATGGCTACACCTTC.

V and J are TRBV27 and TRBJ2-1, with 13 bases fitting TRBD2. V was clipped by 5 bases and J by 6 bases; unmatched bases: 4. Germline lookup yields CDR1 MNHEY and CDR2 SMNVEV (reference sequence). CDR3 length equals 15 residues. The CDR3 DNA reads as TGTGCCAGCAGTCCACGGACTAGCGGGAGCAATGAGCAGTTCTTC. Residues: CASSPRTSGSNEQFF.

As to this clonotype: One end of the junction varies from germline; a read error may be responsible. V and J are TRBV28 and TRBJ2-5; 10 bases match TRBD2. In germline, CDR1 is MDHEN, CDR2 SYDVKM. This CDR3 is 14 amino acids long. As DNA, the CDR3 is TGTGCCAGCAGCTTAGCGGGAGGAGAAGAGACCAAGTACTTC. Translating it yields CASSLAGGEETKYF.

This clonotype was recorded a few times. The chain recombines TRBV28 with TRBJ1-3; weak D call: TRBD1 (5 bases). The germline V gene has CDR1 MDHEN and CDR2 SYDVKM. There are 14 residues in the CDR3. The V end was cut by 5 bases, the J end by 5 bases, with 13 bases between. The CDR3 DNA follows: TGTGCCAGCAGTCTCGGGGGGTTGAGAAACACCATATATTTT. Amino acid sequence: CASSLGGLRNTIYF.

The CDR3 spells CSAIPGLGKGYYEQYF. The CDR3 DNA follows: TGCAGTGCTATACCGGGACTAGGGAAAGGGTACTACGAGCAGTACTTC. This chain uses TRBV20-1 with TRBJ2-7; 8 bases agree with TRBD2. The CDR3 totals 16 residues. The trim removed 4 bases at V and 3 bases at J, leaving 14 bases unmatched. Germline V gene data show CDR1 as DFQATT and CDR2 as SNEGSKA (reference sequence).

As regards this clonotype: The junction and the germline gene differ at one end; a read error may be behind it. The chain carries TRBV7-2 and TRBJ1-5; 8 bases are a match to TRBD1. This CDR3 is 15 amino acids long. The germline V gene encodes CDR1 SGHTA and CDR2 FQGNSA. CDR3 sequence reads: CASSLGQGFYQPQHF. CDR3 bases: TGTGCCAGCAGCTTAGGACAGGGGTTTTATCAACCCCAGCATTTT.

At least ten counts were recorded for this clonotype. The chain carries TRBV27 and TRBJ2-5; D call uncertain. Germline values: CDR1 MNHEY, CDR2 SMNVEV (reference sequence). The CDR3 totals 13 residues. Trimming cost V 0 bases and J 5 bases, with 7 bases left between them. In DNA form, the CDR3 reads TGTGCCAGCAGTTTATCGGGCGGTGAGACCCAGTACTTC. As protein: CASSLSGGETQYF.